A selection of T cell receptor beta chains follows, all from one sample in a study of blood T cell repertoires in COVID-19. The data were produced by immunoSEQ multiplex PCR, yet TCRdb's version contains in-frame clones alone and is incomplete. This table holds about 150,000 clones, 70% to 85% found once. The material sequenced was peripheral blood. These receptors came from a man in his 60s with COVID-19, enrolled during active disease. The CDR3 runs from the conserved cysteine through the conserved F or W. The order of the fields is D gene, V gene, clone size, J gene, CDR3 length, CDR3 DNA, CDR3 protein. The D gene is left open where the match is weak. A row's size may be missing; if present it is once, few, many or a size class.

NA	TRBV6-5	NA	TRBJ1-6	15	TGTGCCAGCAGTTACTCGATACAGAGTAATTCACCCCTCCACTTT	CASSYSIQSNSPLHF
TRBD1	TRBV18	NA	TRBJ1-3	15	TGTGCCAGCTCAATGACAGGGGTTGGCGGAAACACCATATATTTT	CASSMTGVGGNTIYF
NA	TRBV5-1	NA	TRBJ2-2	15	TGCGCCAGCACGGAGCGCGGAACGAACACCGGGGAGCTGTTTTTT	CASTERGTNTGELFF
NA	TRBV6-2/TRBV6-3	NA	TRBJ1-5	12	TGTGCCAGCAGTTCTCGGAGTGAGCCCCAGCATTTT	CASSSRSEPQHF
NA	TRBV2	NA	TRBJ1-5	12	TGTGCCAGCAGGAGGGGCAATCAGCCCCAGCATTTT	CASRRGNQPQHF
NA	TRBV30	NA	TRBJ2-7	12	TGTGCCTGGAGTTACGGGTCCTACGAGCAGTACTTC	CAWSYGSYEQYF
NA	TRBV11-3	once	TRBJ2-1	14	TGTGCCAGCAGGCCGCCGGGCTCCTACAATGAGCAGTTCTTC	CASRPPGSYNEQFF
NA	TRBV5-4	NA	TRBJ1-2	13	TGTGCCAGCAGCCTTCAGGGCGACTATGGCTACACCTTC	CASSLQGDYGYTF
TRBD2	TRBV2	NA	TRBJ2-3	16	TGTGCCAGCAAGATGTTAGCGGGGGGACGCACAGATACGCAGTATTTT	CASKMLAGGRTDTQYF
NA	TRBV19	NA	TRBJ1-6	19	TGTGCCAGTAGTATCCCCAACTCCGACAGCAGCTCCTATAATTCACCCCTCCACTTT	CASSIPNSDSSSYNSPLHF
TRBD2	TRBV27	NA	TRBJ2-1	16	TGTGCCAGCAGTTTAAGCAGGCCGGGACTAGCTCATGAGCAGTTCTTC	CASSLSRPGLAHEQFF
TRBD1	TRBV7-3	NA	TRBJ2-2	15	TGTGCCAGCAGCTCGACAGGGCTAAACACCGGGGAGCTGTTTTTT	CASSSTGLNTGELFF
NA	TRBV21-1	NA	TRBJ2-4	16	TGTGCCAGCAGCACCCATGACAGGGCTCCCAAAAACATTCAGTACTTC	CASSTHDRAPKNIQYF
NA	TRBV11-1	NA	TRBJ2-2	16	TGTGCCAGCAGCATGAGGGACAAGCCGAACACCGGGGAGCTGTTTTTT	CASSMRDKPNTGELFF
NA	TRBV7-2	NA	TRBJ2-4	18	TGTGCCAGCAGCTTAGCCGTCCGGGGGGCCGTAGCCAAAAACATTCAGTACTTC	CASSLAVRGAVAKNIQYF
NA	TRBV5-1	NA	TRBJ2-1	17	TGCGCCAGCAGCTTGGTAGGCGGGGCGGACTCCTACAATGAGCAGTTCTTC	CASSLVGGADSYNEQFF
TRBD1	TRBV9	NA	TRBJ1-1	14	TGTGCCAGCAGCGGGGGACAGACCAACACTGAAGCTTTCTTT	CASSGGQTNTEAFF
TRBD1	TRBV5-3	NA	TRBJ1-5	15	TGTGCCAGAAGCACTGGACAGGGGGAAAATCAGCCCCAGCATTTT	CARSTGQGENQPQHF
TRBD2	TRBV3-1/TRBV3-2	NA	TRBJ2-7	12	TGTGCCAGCAGCCTGCGGGGGGACGAGCAGTACTTC	CASSLRGDEQYF
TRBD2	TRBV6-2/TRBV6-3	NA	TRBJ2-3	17	TGTGCCAGCAGTTGGGTAGCGGGGGGGCTTATGACAGATACGCAGTATTTT	CASSWVAGGLMTDTQYF
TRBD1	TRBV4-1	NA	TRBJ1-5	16	TGCGCCAGCAGCCAAGGCGAGGGACAGACTAATCAGCCCCAGCATTTT	CASSQGEGQTNQPQHF
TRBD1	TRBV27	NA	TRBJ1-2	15	TGTGCCAGCAGTTCCCCGGACAGGGGCGAGTATGGCTACACCTTC	CASSSPDRGEYGYTF
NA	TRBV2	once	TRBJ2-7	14	TGTGCCAGCAGCTTACAGGGTGGACTCTACGAGCAGTACTTC	CASSLQGGLYEQYF
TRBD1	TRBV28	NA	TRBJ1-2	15	TGTGCCTCCTGGGACAGGGACAGGGGAAGCTATGGCTACACCTTC	CASWDRDRGSYGYTF
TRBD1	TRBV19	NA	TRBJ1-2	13	TGTGCCAGTAGGACGACAGGGAACTATGGCTACACCTTC	CASRTTGNYGYTF
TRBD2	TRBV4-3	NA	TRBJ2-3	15	TGCGCCAGCAGCCAGACTAGCGGACAGGTGGATACGCAGTATTTT	CASSQTSGQVDTQYF
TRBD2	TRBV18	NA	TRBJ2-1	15	TGTGCCAGCTCACGCGGACTAGCGGGAGACAATGAGCAGTTCTTC	CASSRGLAGDNEQFF
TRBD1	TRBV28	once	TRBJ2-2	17	TGTGCCAGCAGCGAAAATCGGGGACAGGGTTTAGCCGGGGAGCTGTTTTTT	CASSENRGQGLAGELFF
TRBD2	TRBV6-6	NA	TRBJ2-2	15	TGTGCCAGCAGTTTCCTGGCTAGCGGAACCGGGGAGCTGTTTTTT	CASSFLASGTGELFF
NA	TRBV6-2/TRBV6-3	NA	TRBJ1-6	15	TGTGCCAGCAGTAACCCGGGCTCCTATAATTCACCCCTCCACTTT	CASSNPGSYNSPLHF
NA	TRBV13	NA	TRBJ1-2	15	TGTGCCAGCAGCTTAGAGGCAGGGCCCTTAGGCGGCTACACCTTC	CASSLEAGPLGGYTF
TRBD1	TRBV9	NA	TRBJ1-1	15	TGTGCCAGCAGCGCGAGACAGGGGGCCGGCACTGAAGCTTTCTTT	CASSARQGAGTEAFF
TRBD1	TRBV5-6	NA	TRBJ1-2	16	TGTGCCAGCAGCTTGGTTCGATCCAGGGGGGTCGATGGCTACACCTTC	CASSLVRSRGVDGYTF
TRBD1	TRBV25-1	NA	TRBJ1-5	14	TGTGCCACACAGGGGTCGTGGGGAAATCAGCCCCAGCATTTT	CATQGSWGNQPQHF
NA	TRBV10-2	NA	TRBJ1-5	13	TGCGCCAGCACGGGTGGGTGGGTTCAGCCCCAGCATTTT	CASTGGWVQPQHF
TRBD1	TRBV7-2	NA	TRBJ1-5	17	TGTGCCAGCAACAACATCCGACAGGGACATCGCAATCAGCCCCAGCATTTT	CASNNIRQGHRNQPQHF
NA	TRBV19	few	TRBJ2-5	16	TGTGCCAGTAGTTCGAGGGGGTCAGGGTTTGTGGAGACCCAGTACTTC	CASSSRGSGFVETQYF
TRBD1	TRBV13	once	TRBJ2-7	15	TGTGCCAGCACCAACCGGAGACAGGGTTCCTACGAGCAGTACTTC	CASTNRRQGSYEQYF
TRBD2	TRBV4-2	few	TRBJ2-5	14	TGTGCCAGCAGCCACCGACTAGCGACAGAGACCCAGTACTTC	CASSHRLATETQYF
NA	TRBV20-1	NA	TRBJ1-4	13	TGCAGTGCTAGTCAGGGGAGAAATGAAAAACTGTTTTTT	CSASQGRNEKLFF
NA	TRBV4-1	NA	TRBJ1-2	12	TGCGCCAGCAGCCAACAGGGTTTTGGCTACACCTTC	CASSQQGFGYTF
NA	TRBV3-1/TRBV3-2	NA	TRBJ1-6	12	TGTGCCAGCAGCCGCCGGGACTTCGCCCTCCACTTT	CASSRRDFALHF
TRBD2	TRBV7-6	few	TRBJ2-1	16	TGTGCCAGCAGCTCCTTTAGCGGGGGGGCCTACAATGAGCAGTTCTTC	CASSSFSGGAYNEQFF
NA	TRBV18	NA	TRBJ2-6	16	TGTGCCAGCTCACCACTCAAGAGCTCTGGGGCCAACGTCCTGACTTTC	CASSPLKSSGANVLTF
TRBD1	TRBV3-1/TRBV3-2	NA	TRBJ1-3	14	TGTGCCAGCAGCAACAGGGGCGCAGGAAACACCATATATTTT	CASSNRGAGNTIYF
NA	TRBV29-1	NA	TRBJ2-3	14	TGCAGCGTTGAACACCAGCAGGGCACAGATACGCAGTATTTT	CSVEHQQGTDTQYF
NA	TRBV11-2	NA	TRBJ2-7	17	TGTGCCAGCAGCTTAGCCGGACTGGCGGTGAGCTCCTACGAGCAGTACTTC	CASSLAGLAVSSYEQYF
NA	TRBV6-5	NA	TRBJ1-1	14	TGTGCCAGCAGTTACCGTCCGGTGGGCTTGGAAGCTTTCTTT	CASSYRPVGLEAFF
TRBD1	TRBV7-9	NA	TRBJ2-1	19	TGTGCCAGCAGCTTGACTGGGCAGGGGGTCACCCAGAACTACAATGAGCAGTTCTTC	CASSLTGQGVTQNYNEQFF
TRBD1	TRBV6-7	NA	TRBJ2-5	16	TGTGCCAGCAGTCCAGGGGGCCCCTTGATACAAGAGACCCAGTACTTC	CASSPGGPLIQETQYF
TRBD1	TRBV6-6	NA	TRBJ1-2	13	TGTGCCAGCAGCCCAGGGGGGCGGGATGGCTACACCTTC	CASSPGGRDGYTF